One and the same sample provided the 31 T cell receptor beta chains below, sequenced in a study of early T cells in non-severe SARS-CoV-2 infection. Using its own MiXCR run on the 5' RACE reads, TCRdb lists one record per CDR3 protein. The sample consists of roughly 72,000 distinct CDR3 sequences, roughly 13% of them appearing once. Source material: whole blood. These receptors were collected from an adult who was a healthcare worker with PCR-confirmed SARS-CoV-2 infection or an uninfected control (not recorded which).

This clonotype was seen ten or more times. The chain carries TRBV19 and TRBJ2-5; 8 nucleotides align to TRBD2. The CDR3 is made up of 14 amino acids. The junction had 5 bases not matched to a gene; V was cut back by 3 bases and J by 5 bases. Germline values: CDR1 LNHDA, CDR2 SQIVND (reference sequence). The CDR3 spells CASSMGAGAETQYF. The CDR3 bases are TGTGCCAGTAGTATGGGAGCGGGGGCCGAGACCCAGTACTTC.

The sample holds many counts of this clonotype. The chain carries TRBV11-2 and TRBJ1-5, with 7 bases matching TRBD1. Germline CDR1 SGHAT, CDR2 FQNNGV. The CDR3 is 14 amino acids. Unmatched junction bases numbered 8, after V lost 5 bases and J lost 7 bases. CDR3 amino acids: CASSVTGEGQPQHF. DNA for the CDR3: TGTGCCAGCAGCGTAACAGGGGAAGGACAGCCCCAGCATTTT.

The rearrangement links TRBV6-2 or TRBV6-3 to TRBJ2-7, with D possibly TRBD2 on 7 matching bases. CDR3 length: 14 amino acids. Trimming left V 2 bases short and J 3 bases short, with 11 bases between. CDR1 is MNHEY and CDR2 is SVGEGT in the germline V gene. The CDR3 is CASSYPGGVYEQYF. The CDR3 region has the DNA TGTGCCAGCAGTTACCCGGGGGGCGTCTACGAGCAGTACTTC.

The sample holds many counts of this clonotype. The chain joins TRBV3-1 to TRBJ2-7; no firm D call. This CDR3 is 14 amino acids long. Germline lookup yields CDR1 LGHDT and CDR2 YNNKEL (reference sequence). Trimming took off 3 bases at V and 2 bases at J, with 11 bases between the two ends. CDR3 amino acids: CASSQGDPPYEQYF. CDR3 DNA: TGTGCCAGCAGCCAGGGCGACCCACCCTACGAGCAGTACTTC.

The chain uses TRBV20-1 and TRBJ2-7; no clear D. Germline V lookup: CDR1 DFQATT, CDR2 SNEGSKA (reference sequence). The CDR3 runs 12 residues. The V end was cut by 3 bases, the J end by 4 bases, with 10 bases between. CDR3 sequence: CSASPLSYEQYF. The DNA of the CDR3 is TGCAGTGCTAGCCCCCTGAGTTACGAGCAGTACTTC.

About this clonotype: Just one base apart from a much larger clone, this may be a read error. This rearrangement joins TRBV3-1 to TRBJ1-2, with D possibly TRBD1 on 6 matching bases. This CDR3 has 14 amino acids. Looked up from germline, CDR1 is LGHDT and CDR2 is YNNKEL (reference sequence). V lost 3 bases to trimming and J lost 4 bases, with 12 bases between them. CDR3 region: CASSHIRTVYGYTF. In DNA form, the CDR3 reads TGTGCCAGCAGCCACATACGGACAGTCTATGGCTACACCTTC. The full variable domain, in which reference TRBV3-1 and TRBJ1-2 provide the parts outside the CDR3, is DTAVSQTPKYLVTQMGNDKSIKCEQNLGHDTMYWYKQDSKKFLKIMFSYNNKELIINETVPNRFSPKSPDKAHLNLHINSLELGDSAVYFCASSHIRTVYGYTFGSGTRLTVV.

This rearrangement joins TRBV7-2 to TRBJ1-5; tentatively, D is TRBD1 (5 bases). The germline V and J ends were trimmed by 1 base and 2 bases, with 9 bases remaining between them. Germline values: CDR1 SGHTA, CDR2 FQGNSA. The CDR3 contains 15 residues. This chain's CDR3 is CASSLEWGRNQPQHF. The CDR3 DNA is TGTGCCAGCAGCTTAGAGTGGGGCCGCAATCAGCCCCAGCATTTT.

This clonotype appeared many times. The chain combines TRBV12-3 or TRBV12-4 with TRBJ1-3; 9 nucleotides line up with TRBD1. With V trimmed by 4 bases and J by 1 base, 11 bases remained unmatched. There are 18 residues in the CDR3. The CDR3 nucleotides are TGTGCCAGCAGTTCCCCTACAGGGGGCACAGGGTCTGGAAACACCATATATTTT. This gives the protein CASSSPTGGTGSGNTIYF.

This clonotype occurred a few times. The rearrangement links TRBV3-1 to TRBJ2-1; 8 bases align to TRBD2. This CDR3 has 16 residues. Germline CDR1 is LGHDT and CDR2 is YNNKEL (reference sequence). V lost 6 bases to trimming and J lost 4 bases; unmatched junction nucleotides: 11. For the CDR3, the DNA is TGTGCCAGCAGGGGAGTTAGAGCGGGAGAATACAATGAGCAGTTCTTC. Residues: CASRGVRAGEYNEQFF.

This chain joins TRBV5-4 and TRBJ2-6; 7 nucleotides agree with TRBD1. The CDR3 consists of 15 residues. Germline V lookup: CDR1 SGHNT, CDR2 YYREEE (reference sequence). V lost 4 bases and J lost 0; bases outside the gene matches: 1. As DNA, the CDR3 is TGTGCCAGCAGCCGGGACAGCTCTGGGGCCAACGTCCTGACTTTC. As protein: CASSRDSSGANVLTF.

Remarks on this clonotype: One junction end does not reproduce the germline sequence, and a read error may be involved. V gene TRBV7-7 combines with J gene TRBJ2-2; D possibly uses TRBD1 or TRBD2 (6 bases each). Germline assignment: CDR1 SSHAT and CDR2 FNYEAQ (reference sequence). The CDR3 is 14 residues long. CDR3 sequence reads: CASSLSEGAGELFF. The CDR3 nucleotides read TGTGCTAGCAGCTTATCGGAGGGGGCCGGGGAGCTGTTTTTT.

This chain links TRBV11-2 with TRBJ2-3, with D possibly matching TRBD1 (5 bases). The CDR3 has 19 residues. The V and J ends lost 4 bases and 0 bases respectively, with 23 bases between them. Germline CDR1 is SGHAT and CDR2 is FQNNGV. CDR3 sequence reads: CASSSSPQEFTPSTDTQYF. The CDR3 nucleotides are TGTGCCAGCAGCTCGAGCCCACAGGAGTTTACCCCTAGCACAGATACGCAGTATTTT.

This chain uses TRBV2 with TRBJ2-3; D is possibly TRBD1 (6 bases). The CDR3 covers 15 residues. The germline gives CDR1 SNHLY, CDR2 FYNNEI. V was pared by 4 bases and J by 3 bases, with 14 bases between. The CDR3 is CASSGTGSSTDTQYF. The CDR3, as DNA: TGTGCCAGCAGTGGCACAGGGAGTAGTACAGATACGCAGTATTTT.

This clonotype was counted ten times or more. The chain carries TRBV3-1 and TRBJ2-3, with 8 positions matching TRBD2. The germline CDR1 and CDR2 sequences are LGHDT and YNNKEL (reference sequence). The V and J ends lost 6 bases and 2 bases, in that order; junction bases with no gene match: 7. This CDR3 spans 15 amino acids. The chain's CDR3 is CASRRGLGPTDTQYF. The CDR3 DNA sequence: TGTGCCAGCAGACGGGGACTAGGCCCCACAGATACGCAGTATTTT.

This clonotype has only a few counts. This chain connects TRBV6-5 to TRBJ1-2; D may be TRBD1 (6 bases). CDR1 is MNHEY, CDR2 SVGAGI, per germline. This CDR3 contains 13 residues. Trimming pared 7 bases from V and 6 bases from J, leaving 15 bases between. The CDR3 coding sequence is TGTGCCAGCAAATACGGGGGGGCCGATGGCTACACCTTC. This encodes CASKYGGADGYTF.

This clonotype occurred a few times. The chain is built from TRBV7-9 and TRBJ2-2, with a tentative D call TRBD2 (5 bases). Between the trimmed V and J ends, which lost 1 base and 4 bases, there was a span of 10 bases. CDR1 SEHNR and CDR2 FQNEAQ come from the germline V gene (reference sequence). This CDR3 region has 15 residues. DNA for the CDR3: TGTGCCAGCAGCTTAGTCACGGGGTTCACCGGGGAGCTGTTTTTT. The encoded protein is CASSLVTGFTGELFF.

The V and J genes are TRBV7-9 and TRBJ2-1; unclear D gene. Trimming pared 2 bases from V and 2 bases from J, leaving 7 bases between. Germline V lookup: CDR1 SEHNR, CDR2 FQNEAQ (reference sequence). This CDR3 has 14 residues. CDR3 sequence: CASSLKGPYNEQFF. CDR3 coding DNA: TGTGCCAGCAGCTTAAAAGGGCCCTACAATGAGCAGTTCTTC. Supplemented by reference TRBV7-9 and TRBJ2-1, the full variable domain reads DTGVSQNPRHKITKRGQNVTFRCDPISEHNRLYWYRQTLGQGPEFLTYFQNEAQLEKSRLLSDRFSAERPKGSFSTLEIQRTEQGDSAMYLCASSLKGPYNEQFFGPGTRLTVL.

At least ten counts were recorded for this clonotype. The rearrangement joins TRBV5-4 to TRBJ1-2; 7 positions match TRBD1. The CDR3 runs to 15 residues. Germline lookup yields CDR1 SGHNT and CDR2 YYREEE (reference sequence). The V segment lost 2 bases and the J segment 0 bases; nucleotides outside the gene matches: 4. The CDR3 loop reads CASSFWDRANYGYTF. The CDR3 DNA sequence: TGTGCCAGCAGCTTTTGGGACAGAGCTAACTATGGCTACACCTTC.

The rearrangement joins TRBV9 to TRBJ2-7; 9 positions match TRBD1. V lost 4 bases and J lost 1; bases outside the gene matches: 6. This CDR3 contains 15 residues. Germline V CDR1 and CDR2: SGDLS, YYNGEE. The CDR3 protein is CASSPGTGMSYEQYF. CDR3 nucleotides: TGTGCCAGCAGCCCGGGGACAGGGATGTCCTACGAGCAGTACTTC.

V is TRBV20-1 and J is TRBJ2-1, with TRBD2 matching over 14 bases. The CDR3 is 15 amino acids. Germline V lookup: CDR1 DFQATT, CDR2 SNEGSKA (reference sequence). V gave up 4 bases and J gave up 8 bases; unmatched junction bases: 7. The CDR3 DNA reads as TGCAGTGCTAAAGGGACTAGCGGGAGTGTAGATGAGCAGTTCTTC. This sequence encodes CSAKGTSGSVDEQFF.

This clonotype was recorded many times. The chain employs TRBV6-2 or TRBV6-3 and TRBJ1-5, with D perhaps TRBD1 (6 bases). The ends were cut back, 3 bases at V and 3 bases at J, with 12 bases in the middle. Germline CDR1 reads MNHEY; CDR2 reads SVGEGT. The CDR3 extends over 15 amino acids. The CDR3 nucleotides read TGTGCCAGCAGTTATGGTCAGGGGTACAATCAGCCCCAGCATTTT. It is translated as CASSYGQGYNQPQHF.

In this sample, this clonotype turned up many times. This chain links TRBV7-2 with TRBJ2-3; D may be TRBD2 (6 bases). This CDR3 contains 15 residues. CDR1 is SGHTA and CDR2 is FQGNSA in the germline V gene. Trimming shortened V by 1 base and J by 3 bases, and 11 bases separated the two germline ends. The CDR3 bases are TGTGCCAGCAGCTTAGAGTGGGGGAGGACAGATACGCAGTATTTT. Residues: CASSLEWGRTDTQYF.

This clonotype was detected a few times. The chain employs TRBV20-1 and TRBJ2-7; tentatively, D is TRBD1 (6 bases). V was shortened by 7 bases and J by 5 bases, with 21 bases between the two germline ends. The CDR3 is 14 amino acids. Germline V gene sequence: CDR1 DFQATT, CDR2 SNEGSKA (reference sequence). CDR3 region: CSVLRGLPGDEQYF. The DNA of the CDR3 is TGCAGTGTACTACGGGGCCTCCCAGGGGACGAGCAGTACTTC.

V is TRBV29-1 and J is TRBJ2-2; either TRBD1 or TRBD2 may supply D (5 bases each). V lost 6 bases to trimming and J lost 0 bases, with 14 bases between them. In germline, CDR1 is SQVTM, CDR2 ANQGSEA. The CDR3 is made up of 15 amino acids. The CDR3 DNA sequence: TGCAGCGTCACCCGGGGCACTTCGAACACCGGGGAGCTGTTTTTT. It codes for CSVTRGTSNTGELFF.

This clonotype was picked up many times. In nucleotides, the CDR3 is TGCGCCAGCAGTCAATGTCAGGGCTCCTACAATGAGCAGTTCTTC. Translation gives CASSQCQGSYNEQFF. The chain has TRBV23-1 and TRBJ2-1, with D maybe TRBD1 (5 bases). TRBV23-1 is identified as an open reading frame with a role that is uncertain. V was shortened by 1 base and J by 0 bases, with 7 bases between the two germline ends. The CDR3 length is 15 residues.

J is TRBJ1-2 and V is TRBV7-2; D is unresolved. The CDR3 loop spans 14 amino acids. In germline, CDR1 is SGHTA, CDR2 FQGNSA. Trimming removed 2 bases at V and 6 bases at J, with 13 bases between. CDR3 coding DNA: TGTGCCAGCAGCTTAAGAGACATGCTCGATGGCTACACCTTC. Translation: CASSLRDMLDGYTF. The variable domain in full, completed from reference TRBV7-2 and TRBJ1-2, reads GAGVSQSPSNKVTEKGKDVELRCDPISGHTALYWYRQSLGQGLEFLIYFQGNSAPDKSGLPSDRFSAERTGGSVSTLTIQRTQQEDSAVYLCASSLRDMLDGYTFGSGTRLTVV.

The rearrangement uses TRBV27 and TRBJ2-3; TRBD1 might be the D (5 bases). This CDR3 comprises 16 residues. V shed 8 bases and J shed 0 bases, with 18 bases lying between them. Per the germline V gene, CDR1 is MNHEY and CDR2 is SMNVEV (reference sequence). CDR3 region: CASRISGFSSTDTQYF. The CDR3 coding sequence is TGTGCCAGCCGAATCTCAGGGTTCTCTAGCACAGATACGCAGTATTTT.

This clonotype was seen at least ten times. The CDR3 spells CASSLVDGRQETQYF. The CDR3 nucleotides read TGTGCCAGCAGCTTAGTAGATGGGCGGCAAGAGACCCAGTACTTC. The V call is TRBV7-7, the J call TRBJ2-5, with unresolved D. This CDR3 contains 15 residues. V was clipped by 1 base and J by 2 bases, with 11 bases between them. CDR1 and CDR2 from the germline V gene are SSHAT and FNYEAQ (reference sequence).

The sample holds a few counts of this clonotype. The J gene is TRBJ1-1, the V gene TRBV29-1; D may be TRBD1 (6 bases). Germline V gene data show CDR1 as SQVTM and CDR2 as ANQGSEA. This CDR3 has 13 amino acids. The germline V and J ends were trimmed by 3 bases and 4 bases, with 12 bases remaining between them. The CDR3 reads CSVDPLGATEAFF. The CDR3 nucleotides are TGCAGCGTTGACCCACTGGGGGCCACTGAAGCTTTCTTT. Variable domain in full (rest from reference TRBV29-1 and TRBJ1-1): SAVISQKPSRDICQRGTSLTIQCQVDSQVTMMFWYRQQPGQSLTLIATANQGSEATYESGFVIDKFPISRPNLTFSTLTVSNMSPEDSSIYLCSVDPLGATEAFFGQGTRLTVV.

In nucleotides, the CDR3 is TGCAGCGTTGAAGCAGAGGGTAAGACTGCTGAAGCTTTCTTT. This codes for CSVEAEGKTAEAFF. The V gene is TRBV29-1, the J gene TRBJ1-1; D is ambiguous. From germline, CDR1 is SQVTM and CDR2 ANQGSEA. CDR3 length: 14 residues. Trimming shortened V by 1 base and J by 6 bases, and 15 bases separated the two germline ends.

The genes are TRBV2 and TRBJ2-3; D gene ambiguous. With 8 bases removed from V and 2 bases from J, the gap between germline ends came to 11 bases. CDR3 length equals 13 residues. Germline V gene sequence: CDR1 SNHLY, CDR2 FYNNEI. The CDR3, as DNA: TGTGCCAGCGGCCCCCAATACACAGATACGCAGTATTTT. Translated: CASGPQYTDTQYF.